This T cell receptor beta chain was found in a study of breast tumors, draining lymph nodes, adjacent tissues. Breast cancer patients provided tissue from their axillary draining lymph nodes. This CDR3 comprises 14 residues. TCRdb ran MiXCR on the multiplex PCR reads and lists one entry per CDR3 protein. The sample yields under 110,000 distinct CDR3 sequences, around 30% seen once. Concerning this clonotype: The antigen remains undetermined. Mismatch with germline at one junction end may stem from a read error.

General study results and limits: Data fit most tumor T cells coming from lymph node, expanding in tumor. The lymph node origin of tumor T cells was framed as consistent with a hypothesis, not demonstrated. Tumors had less TCR diversity than lymph nodes, more than nontumor tissue. Tumor and nontumor repertoires were significantly more similar in luminal-like than in basal-like breast cancer.

The chain joins TRBV12-3 or TRBV12-4 to TRBJ2-1; TRBD1 is a possible D gene (5 bases). The sequence derives from a female donor with breast cancer. Some clones in this sample may be carry-over from other donors' samples. What was sequenced was axillary lymph node tissue. In DNA, the CDR3 is TGTGCCAGCAGTTTAGTAGACATGGACAATGAGCAGCTCTTC. Translated, it gives CASSLVDMDNEQLF.